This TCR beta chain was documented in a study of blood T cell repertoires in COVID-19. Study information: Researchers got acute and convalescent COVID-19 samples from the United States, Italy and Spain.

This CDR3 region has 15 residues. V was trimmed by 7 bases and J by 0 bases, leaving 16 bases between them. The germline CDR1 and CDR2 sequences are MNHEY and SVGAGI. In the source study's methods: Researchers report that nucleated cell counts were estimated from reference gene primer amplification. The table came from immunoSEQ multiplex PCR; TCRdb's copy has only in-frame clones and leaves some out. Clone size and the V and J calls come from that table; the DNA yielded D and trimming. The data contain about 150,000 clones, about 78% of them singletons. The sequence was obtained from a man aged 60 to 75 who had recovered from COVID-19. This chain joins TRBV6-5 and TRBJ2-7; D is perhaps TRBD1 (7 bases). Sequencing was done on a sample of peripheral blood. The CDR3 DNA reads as TGTGCCAGCAAGGAGGGACAGCCTAGCTCCTACGAGCAGTACTTC. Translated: CASKEGQPSSYEQYF.